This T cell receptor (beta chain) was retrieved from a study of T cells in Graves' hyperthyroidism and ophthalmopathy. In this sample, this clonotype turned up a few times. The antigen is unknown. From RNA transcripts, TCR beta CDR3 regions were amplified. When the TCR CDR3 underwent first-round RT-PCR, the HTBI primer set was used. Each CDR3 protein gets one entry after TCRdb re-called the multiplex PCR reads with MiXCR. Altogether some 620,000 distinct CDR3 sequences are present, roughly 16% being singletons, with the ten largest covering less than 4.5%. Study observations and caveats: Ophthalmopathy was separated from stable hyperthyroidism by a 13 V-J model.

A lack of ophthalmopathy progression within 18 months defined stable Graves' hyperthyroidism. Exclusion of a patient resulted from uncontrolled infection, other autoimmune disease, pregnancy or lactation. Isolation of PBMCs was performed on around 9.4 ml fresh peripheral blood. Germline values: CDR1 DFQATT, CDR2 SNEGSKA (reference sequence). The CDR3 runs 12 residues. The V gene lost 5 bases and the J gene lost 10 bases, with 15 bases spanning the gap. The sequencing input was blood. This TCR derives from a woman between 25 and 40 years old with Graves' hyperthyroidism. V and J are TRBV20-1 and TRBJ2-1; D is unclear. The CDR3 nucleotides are TGCAGTGCTTTTACGTATACCCCCGAGCAGTTCTTC. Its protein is CSAFTYTPEQFF.